This passage covers 26 T cell receptor beta chains from one sample sequenced in a study of blood T cells in healthy people across ages. Sample-barcoded 5' priming and a J-beta primer mix drove a second PCR of about 7 to 11 cycles. TCRdb re-derived calls from the 5' RACE reads in MiXCR, one entry per CDR3 protein. The data contain 1.5 million to 2 million distinct CDR3 sequences, roughly 30% of them singletons. Input material: blood. All receptors come from a woman under 40 in good health.

The gene calls are TRBV12-3 or TRBV12-4 and TRBJ2-1, with unresolved D. With the DNA end fitting TRBJ2-7 better, the J assignment may be wrong. This CDR3 is built from 14 residues. CDR3 DNA: TGTGCCAGCAACCGACACAGCTCCTACAATGAGCAGTACTTC. Its translation: CASNRHSSYNEQYF.

This clonotype was detected ten times or more. The chain links TRBV15 to TRBJ2-7; 7 bases map to TRBD1. Germline loops: CDR1 LNHNV, CDR2 YYDKDF (reference sequence). V dropped 5 bases and J dropped 2; count of bases not matched to a gene: 3. The CDR3 is 13 amino acids. As DNA, the CDR3 is TGTGCCACCAGCTTGGGGACAGCCTACGAGCAGTACTTC. This gives the protein CATSLGTAYEQYF.

The gene calls are TRBV5-6 and TRBJ2-1; D uncertain. Germline V gene data show CDR1 as SGHDT and CDR2 as YYEEEE. The CDR3 length is 11 residues. Trimming stripped 2 bases from V and 13 bases from J, with 10 bases between. The CDR3 sequence: CASSLVEIQFF. CDR3 sequence (DNA): TGTGCCAGCAGCTTAGTGGAGATCCAGTTCTTC. Based on the CDR3 plus reference TRBV5-6 and TRBJ2-1, the full variable domain is DAGVTQSPTHLIKTRGQQVTLRCSPKSGHDTVSWYQQALGQGPQFIFQYYEEEERQRGNFPDRFSGHQFPNYSSELNVNALLLGDSALYLCASSLVEIQFFGPGTRLTVL.

This clonotype has only a few counts. The rearrangement links TRBV28 to TRBJ1-2; maybe TRBD1 (5 bases). Trimming stripped 6 bases from V and 7 bases from J, with 21 bases between. The V gene's germline CDR1 is MDHEN and CDR2 SYDVKM. This CDR3 is built from 15 residues. CDR3 protein: CASRNPSGGLSGYTF. DNA for the CDR3: TGTGCCAGCAGAAATCCTTCTGGGGGTCTCTCTGGCTACACCTTC.

A remark on this clonotype: At one boundary the junction diverges from the germline segment, which might be a read error. The rearrangement links TRBV12-3 or TRBV12-4 to TRBJ1-3; a weak D match, TRBD1 (6 bases). The CDR3 is 15 amino acids. In nucleotides, the CDR3 is TGTGCCAGCAAAGGGGGGGGGAGTTCTGGAAACACTATATATTTT. It specifies CASKGGGSSGNTIYF.

The V and J genes are TRBV6-5 and TRBJ2-2; possibly TRBD2 for D (7 bases). The CDR3 has 17 residues. The germline CDR1 and CDR2 sequences are MNHEY and SVGAGI. The V gene lost 4 bases and the J gene lost 2 bases, with 17 bases spanning the gap. The CDR3 nucleotides are TGTGCCAGCAGTTTCCGCCGGCGGGGGCGTAACACCGGGGAGCTGTTTTTT. Translating it yields CASSFRRRGRNTGELFF.

This clonotype has more than one count but fewer than ten. This sequence joins TRBV6-1 and TRBJ1-2; 9 bases map to TRBD1. Germline assignment: CDR1 MNHNS and CDR2 SASEGT. The CDR3 covers 17 residues. The trim removed 2 bases at V and 4 bases at J, leaving 11 bases unmatched. CDR3 loop: CASSERVGTGSLYGYTF. CDR3 DNA: TGTGCCAGCAGTGAAAGAGTCGGGACAGGGTCGCTCTATGGCTACACCTTC.

The J gene is TRBJ2-3, the V gene TRBV20-1; 9 bases are shared with TRBD2. Germline V gene sequence: CDR1 DFQATT, CDR2 SNEGSKA (reference sequence). V lost 2 bases and J lost 4; bases outside the gene matches: 7. The CDR3 has 15 amino acids. CDR3 sequence (DNA): TGCAGTGCTAGACAAGGCGGGGGGGCATCAGATACGCAGTATTTT. Its protein is CSARQGGGASDTQYF.

CDR3 DNA sequence: TGTGCCAGCAGTTACTCATCCGTATTAAATCAGCCCCAGCATTTT. It is translated as CASSYSSVLNQPQHF. The rearrangement links TRBV6-6 to TRBJ1-5; no clear D gene. Trimming stripped 0 bases from V and 4 bases from J, with 10 bases between. The length of the CDR3 is 15 residues. Germline-derived CDR1 and CDR2 are MNHNY and SVGAGI (reference sequence).

The chain combines TRBV11-1 with TRBJ2-3, with D possibly TRBD1 on 6 matching bases. Germline V gene data show CDR1 as SGHAT and CDR2 as FQDESV (reference sequence). This CDR3 is 15 amino acids long. V was clipped by 1 base and J by 4 bases, with 12 bases between them. CDR3 region: CASSLEQGLADTQYF. Written as DNA, the CDR3 is TGTGCCAGCAGCTTAGAGCAGGGGCTCGCAGATACGCAGTATTTT.

The V and J genes are TRBV10-3 and TRBJ2-3, with 8 bases lining up with TRBD1. Germline values: CDR1 ENHRY, CDR2 SYGVKD. V was pared by 6 bases and J by 2 bases, with 1 base of the junction left unmatched. The CDR3 loop spans 13 amino acids. CDR3 nucleotides: TGTGCCATCAGGACAGGGGTCACAGATACGCAGTATTTT. Translating it yields CAIRTGVTDTQYF.

The rearrangement uses TRBV9 and TRBJ2-1; no firm D call. Germline-derived CDR1 and CDR2 are SGDLS and YYNGEE. The CDR3 has 15 residues. The V end lost 0 bases, the J end lost 10 bases, and 17 bases lay between the germline ends. CDR3 residues: CASSVGGDFRREQFF. DNA for the CDR3: TGTGCCAGCAGCGTAGGGGGTGATTTTCGGAGAGAGCAGTTCTTC.

The rearrangement links TRBV5-1 to TRBJ2-1; D call uncertain. The CDR3 loop spans 15 amino acids. Trimming left V 2 bases short and J 6 bases short, with 15 bases between. Germline values: CDR1 SGHRS, CDR2 YFSETQ. The CDR3 reads CASSLLSTTLNEQFF. The CDR3 nucleotides read TGCGCCAGCAGCTTACTTTCTACGACGCTCAATGAGCAGTTCTTC.

This clonotype was seen a few times. V usage is TRBV5-6 and J usage is TRBJ1-2; D is ambiguous. V lost 2 bases and J 5 bases, leaving 10 bases between the germline ends. This CDR3 region has 13 residues. Germline-derived CDR1 and CDR2 are SGHDT and YYEEEE. CDR3 residues: CASSLPDYYGYTF. The CDR3 coding sequence is TGTGCCAGCAGCTTACCTGATTATTATGGCTACACCTTC.

The chain uses TRBV2 and TRBJ2-1; D ambiguous. CDR1 SNHLY and CDR2 FYNNEI come from the germline V gene. The germline V and J ends were trimmed by 3 bases and 5 bases, with 8 bases remaining between them. The CDR3 covers 13 residues. The CDR3 here is CASSDTLHNEQFF. The CDR3 DNA reads as TGTGCCAGCAGTGACACACTTCACAATGAGCAGTTCTTC.

The chain joins TRBV7-3 to TRBJ2-5; possible D gene TRBD1, 5 bases. Germline V gene data show CDR1 as SGHTA and CDR2 as FQGTGA. V shed 5 bases and J shed 5 bases, with 12 bases lying between them. This CDR3 contains 13 residues. The CDR3 DNA sequence: TGTGCCAGCAGCGTAGGACAAAGCGAGACCCAGTACTTC. The encoded protein is CASSVGQSETQYF.

There are many counts of this clonotype. The V gene is TRBV10-3, the J gene TRBJ2-4, with 10 bases that match TRBD1. The germline gives CDR1 ENHRY, CDR2 SYGVKD. V gave up 6 bases and J gave up 5 bases; unmatched junction bases: 10. This CDR3 has 16 amino acids. The CDR3, as DNA: TGTGCCATCAGCCCCGGACAGGGGGGCGGTGAAAACATTCAGTACTTC. Its translation is CAISPGQGGGENIQYF.

This clonotype was counted at least ten times. The chain links TRBV5-6 to TRBJ2-7; 7 bases fit TRBD1. Trimming took 4 bases from V and 5 from J; bases not matched to a gene: 6. Germline V gives CDR1 SGHDT, CDR2 YYEEEE. CDR3 length equals 13 residues. The CDR3 DNA sequence: TGTGCCAGCAGCCGACAGGGCCCTAACGAGCAGTACTTC. Residues: CASSRQGPNEQYF. The entire variable domain, with the rest obtained from reference TRBV5-6 and TRBJ2-7, is as follows: DAGVTQSPTHLIKTRGQQVTLRCSPKSGHDTVSWYQQALGQGPQFIFQYYEEEERQRGNFPDRFSGHQFPNYSSELNVNALLLGDSALYLCASSRQGPNEQYFGPGTRLTVT.

The rearrangement joins TRBV19 to TRBJ2-5; D is unclear. V gave up 3 bases and J gave up 2 bases, with 10 bases separating them. Germline V gene sequence: CDR1 LNHDA, CDR2 SQIVND (reference sequence). This CDR3 comprises 14 residues. CDR3 loop: CASSMWAKQETQYF. The CDR3 coding sequence is TGTGCCAGTAGTATGTGGGCCAAACAAGAGACCCAGTACTTC.

The V and J genes are TRBV5-1 and TRBJ2-5; the match to TRBD2 covers 10 bases. The trim removed 0 bases at V and 3 bases at J, leaving 8 bases unmatched. The length of the CDR3 is 17 residues. Per germline, CDR1 SGHRS and CDR2 YFSETQ. The chain's CDR3 is CASSLALAGETKETQYF. CDR3 sequence (DNA): TGCGCCAGCAGCTTGGCCCTAGCGGGGGAGACTAAAGAGACCCAGTACTTC.

The chain links TRBV2 to TRBJ2-1; 9 bases align to TRBD2. With 6 bases clipped from V and 7 bases from J, the junction kept 13 bases outside the gene matches. This CDR3 comprises 16 residues. CDR1 is SNHLY and CDR2 is FYNNEI in the germline V gene. The CDR3 here is CASRSAGGGAVNEQFF. The CDR3 DNA is TGTGCCAGCAGATCGGCCGGCGGGGGGGCCGTTAATGAGCAGTTCTTC.

For this clonotype: A read error may produce the germline difference seen at one junction end. J is TRBJ2-5 and V is TRBV20-1; D remains ambiguous. The germline CDR1 and CDR2 sequences are DFQATT and SNEGSKA (reference sequence). The CDR3 contains 14 residues. CDR3 amino acids: CGARERWVPETQYF. CDR3 nucleotides: TGCGGTGCTAGAGAACGGTGGGTCCCCGAGACCCAGTACTTC.

The table lists this clonotype with a few counts. The chain links TRBV20-1 to TRBJ1-1; D not resolved. The V and J ends lost 0 bases and 9 bases respectively, with 11 bases between them. From germline, CDR1 is DFQATT and CDR2 SNEGSKA (reference sequence). The CDR3 has 12 amino acids. CDR3 region: CSARERTFQAFF. CDR3 in DNA: TGCAGTGCTAGAGAACGGACCTTTCAAGCTTTCTTT.

As concerns this clonotype: A much bigger clone sits one base away, suggesting this may be a read error. The rearrangement links TRBV15 to TRBJ2-7; 11 bases line up with TRBD2. After removal of 8 bases from V and 2 bases from J, the junction contained 8 bases not matched to a gene. Per the germline V gene, CDR1 is LNHNV and CDR2 is YYDKDF (reference sequence). This CDR3 contains 15 residues. The CDR3 DNA reads TGTGCCACCGGCAACCCACTAGCGGGAGCCTACGAGCAGTACTTC. Translating gives CATGNPLAGAYEQYF.

This clonotype came up a few times. The rearrangement links TRBV20-1 to TRBJ2-3; no definite D call. The CDR3 spans 11 residues. With 5 bases removed from V and 6 bases from J, the gap between germline ends came to 9 bases. The germline CDR1 and CDR2 sequences are DFQATT and SNEGSKA (reference sequence). The CDR3, as DNA: TGCAGTGCTTCAGTGGACGATACGCAGTATTTT. The encoded protein is CSASVDDTQYF.

The chain couples TRBV2 to TRBJ2-1; possibly TRBD2 for D (6 bases). Germline CDR1 and CDR2: SNHLY and FYNNEI. The CDR3 is 15 amino acids. V shed 2 bases and J shed 6 bases, with 14 bases lying between them. This chain's CDR3 is CASSEKRARGNEQFF. CDR3 DNA: TGTGCCAGCAGTGAAAAGCGGGCACGAGGCAATGAGCAGTTCTTC. Combining the CDR3 with reference TRBV2 and TRBJ2-1 gives the whole variable domain EPEVTQTPSHQVTQMGQEVILRCVPISNHLYFYWYRQILGQKVEFLVSFYNNEISEKSEIFDDQFSVERPDGSNFTLKIRSTKLEDSAMYFCASSEKRARGNEQFFGPGTRLTVL.